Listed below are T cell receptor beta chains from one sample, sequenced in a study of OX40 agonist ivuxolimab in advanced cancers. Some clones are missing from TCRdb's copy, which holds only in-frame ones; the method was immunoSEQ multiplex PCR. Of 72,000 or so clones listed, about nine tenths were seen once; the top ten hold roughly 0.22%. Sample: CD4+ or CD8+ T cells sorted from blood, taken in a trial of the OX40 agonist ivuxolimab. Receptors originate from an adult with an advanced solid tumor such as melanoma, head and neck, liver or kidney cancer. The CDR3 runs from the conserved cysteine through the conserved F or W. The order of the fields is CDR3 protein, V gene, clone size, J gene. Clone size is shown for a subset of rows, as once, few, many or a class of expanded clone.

cdr3_aa: CASSPGRARQFGTDTQYF
v_call: TRBV4-2
clone_size: .
j_call: TRBJ2-3

cdr3_aa: CASSPFNSVHEQYF
v_call: TRBV7-9
clone_size: .
j_call: TRBJ2-7

cdr3_aa: CASSPPQDRALRGEQYF
v_call: TRBV18
clone_size: .
j_call: TRBJ2-7

cdr3_aa: CASSPGGGREETQYF
v_call: TRBV5-1
clone_size: .
j_call: TRBJ2-5

cdr3_aa: CASSETGTGTYEQYF
v_call: TRBV28
clone_size: few
j_call: TRBJ2-7

cdr3_aa: CASSFDRDGYTF
v_call: TRBV7-9
clone_size: .
j_call: TRBJ1-2

cdr3_aa: CASSSGGGYEQYF
v_call: TRBV19
clone_size: .
j_call: TRBJ2-7

cdr3_aa: CSLAGLAGVESTDTQYF
v_call: TRBV29-1
clone_size: once
j_call: TRBJ2-3

cdr3_aa: CATTSGTYNEQFF
v_call: TRBV28
clone_size: .
j_call: TRBJ2-1

cdr3_aa: CASSRRGSEETQYF
v_call: TRBV6-1
clone_size: .
j_call: TRBJ2-5

cdr3_aa: CASSSPMDSRLYGYTF
v_call: TRBV28
clone_size: .
j_call: TRBJ1-2

cdr3_aa: CASSSWTGNGYTF
v_call: TRBV7-2
clone_size: .
j_call: TRBJ1-2

cdr3_aa: CASSGTGGETQYF
v_call: TRBV11-1
clone_size: .
j_call: TRBJ2-5

cdr3_aa: CASSLAGNIQYF
v_call: TRBV7-9
clone_size: .
j_call: TRBJ2-4

cdr3_aa: CASRAGVPETQYF
v_call: TRBV7-9
clone_size: .
j_call: TRBJ2-5

cdr3_aa: CASKRALDQPQHF
v_call: TRBV19
clone_size: .
j_call: TRBJ1-5

cdr3_aa: CASSKKGALRIAKNIQYF
v_call: TRBV19
clone_size: once
j_call: TRBJ2-4

cdr3_aa: CASSLRRNEKLFF
v_call: TRBV28
clone_size: .
j_call: TRBJ1-4

cdr3_aa: CASSPSGNQETQYF
v_call: TRBV4-2
clone_size: .
j_call: TRBJ2-5

cdr3_aa: CASSTRLAGGRFANTGELFF
v_call: TRBV9
clone_size: .
j_call: TRBJ2-2

cdr3_aa: CASSPGSRSEAFF
v_call: TRBV5-1
clone_size: .
j_call: TRBJ1-1

cdr3_aa: CASSLRFWGQGATNEKLFF
v_call: TRBV4-1
clone_size: .
j_call: TRBJ1-4

cdr3_aa: CASSDVQGDEKLFF
v_call: TRBV2
clone_size: .
j_call: TRBJ1-4

cdr3_aa: CASSPRCYNEQFF
v_call: TRBV21-1
clone_size: .
j_call: TRBJ2-1

cdr3_aa: CASSGGGTAVTKAFF
v_call: TRBV6-5
clone_size: once
j_call: TRBJ1-1

cdr3_aa: CASSLELGELFF
v_call: TRBV7-2
clone_size: .
j_call: TRBJ2-2

cdr3_aa: CASSSWVVTYNEQFF
v_call: TRBV7-9
clone_size: few
j_call: TRBJ2-1

cdr3_aa: CATSRPGIYTGELFF
v_call: TRBV15
clone_size: .
j_call: TRBJ2-2